A single sample is the source of the 16 T cell receptor beta chains below, sequenced in a study of T-cell reconstitution after alpha-beta-depleted transplantation in children (TCRdb year 2016). Library prep was done by PCR. The listed sequencing device is Illumina HiSeq 2500. To normalize quantification of the TCRbeta repertoire, the TCR libraries were built with molecular barcoding that relied on unique molecular identifiers. TCRdb took the public reads, trimmed them with fastp at Q25, ran MiXCR for clone calling and kept in-frame beta chains. Identical CDR3 protein sequences are pooled into one entry, listed with their most common genes and DNA. For this sample the table gives some 490,000 distinct CDR3 sequences, of which around 12% were detected only once. The ten largest clonotypes hold under 7% of the sample. The source material was PBMCs from the stem cell graft donor, sampled from the stem cell graft. The receptors originated from a human donor who donated a stem cell graft to a child with combined immunodeficiency.

This clonotype was observed a handful of times. The rearrangement uses TRBV5-1 and TRBJ1-4; D gene ambiguous. The CDR3 has 16 residues. Trimming pared 0 bases from V and 0 bases from J, leaving 9 bases between. Germline values: CDR1 SGHRS, CDR2 YFSETQ. The CDR3 nucleotides read TGCGCCAGCAGCTTGGCTCCCCTTGCAACTAATGAAAAACTGTTTTTT. It is translated as CASSLAPLATNEKLFF.

This clonotype came up many times. V and J are TRBV4-3 and TRBJ2-7, with a tentative D call TRBD2 (7 bases). From germline, CDR1 is LGHNA and CDR2 YSLEER. The CDR3 sequence is 14 residues long. V was pared by 0 bases and J by 6 bases, with 12 bases between. The DNA for the CDR3 is TGCGCCAGCAGCCAAGATCAAGGGGGGGGCGAGCAGTACTTC. Translation: CASSQDQGGGEQYF.

The rearrangement links TRBV9 to TRBJ2-3, with 7 bases lining up with TRBD2. The germline V gene encodes CDR1 SGDLS and CDR2 YYNGEE. The V segment lost 0 bases and the J segment 7 bases; nucleotides outside the gene matches: 5. This CDR3 region has 14 residues. The CDR3 spells CASSVAPGLYTQYF. CDR3 coding DNA: TGTGCCAGCAGCGTAGCCCCGGGACTATATACGCAGTATTTT.

This clonotype was seen ten or more times. The rearrangement joins TRBV7-9 to TRBJ2-1, with unresolved D. V was shortened by 0 bases and J by 5 bases, with 5 bases between the two germline ends. This CDR3 is 13 amino acids long. CDR1 and CDR2 from the germline V gene are SEHNR and FQNEAQ (reference sequence). The CDR3 DNA follows: TGTGCCAGCAGCTTAGCCGGAGACAATGAGCAGTTCTTC. Translated, it gives CASSLAGDNEQFF.

The chain employs TRBV12-3 or TRBV12-4 and TRBJ2-7; D is undetermined. This CDR3 has 13 residues. Trimming took off 5 bases at V and 3 bases at J, with 11 bases between the two ends. CDR3 sequence reads: CASSGIPGYEQYF. The CDR3 DNA reads TGTGCCAGCAGTGGCATTCCAGGCTACGAGCAGTACTTC.

Many counts were recorded for this clonotype. V is TRBV12-3 or TRBV12-4 and J is TRBJ2-1; 9 bases are a match to TRBD2. Trimming removed 2 bases from V and 6 bases from J; junction bases left unmatched: 2. The CDR3 length is 14 residues. The CDR3 here is CASSLQAGGNEQFF. CDR3 nucleotide sequence: TGTGCCAGCAGTTTACAAGCGGGGGGCAATGAGCAGTTCTTC.

The sample holds a few counts of this clonotype. This sequence joins TRBV5-1 and TRBJ2-5; weak D call: TRBD2 (6 bases). Germline CDR1 is SGHRS and CDR2 is YFSETQ. The CDR3 length is 15 residues. Trimming pared 4 bases from V and 1 base from J, leaving 14 bases between. This chain's CDR3 is CASSIPAGLQETQYF. The CDR3 DNA reads TGCGCCAGCAGCATCCCCGCGGGGCTCCAAGAGACCCAGTACTTC.

V gene TRBV12-3 or TRBV12-4 combines with J gene TRBJ2-4; maybe TRBD2 (6 bases). Trimming cost V 5 bases and J 0 bases, with 17 bases left between them. The CDR3 spans 17 residues. In DNA form, the CDR3 reads TGTGCCAGCAGTCCCCCGGGGGAGCGGCTAGCCAAAAACATTCAGTACTTC. This gives the protein CASSPPGERLAKNIQYF.

This clonotype was seen at least ten times. The chain is built from TRBV28 and TRBJ2-3, with D uncertain. The CDR3 has 12 residues. The germline V gene encodes CDR1 MDHEN and CDR2 SYDVKM. With 0 bases removed from V and 7 bases from J, the gap between germline ends came to 5 bases. The chain's CDR3 is CASSLWRNTQYF. CDR3 nucleotides: TGTGCCAGCAGTTTATGGCGTAATACGCAGTATTTT.

J is TRBJ2-3 and V is TRBV5-1; D is perhaps TRBD1 (5 bases). The CDR3 has 14 residues. V lost 1 base and J 5 bases, leaving 11 bases between the germline ends. Germline values: CDR1 SGHRS, CDR2 YFSETQ. CDR3 nucleotides: TGCGCCAGCAGCTTGAGACAGTCCCAAGATACGCAGTATTTT. It encodes CASSLRQSQDTQYF.

The table lists this clonotype with many counts. V and J are TRBV24-1 and TRBJ2-3; perhaps TRBD1 as D (6 bases). Per the germline V gene, CDR1 is KGHDR and CDR2 is SFDVKD. With 0 bases removed from V and 5 bases from J, the gap between germline ends came to 8 bases. The CDR3 contains 14 residues. CDR3 in amino acids: CATSDLDRQDTQYF. The DNA for the CDR3 is TGTGCCACCAGTGATTTGGACAGGCAAGATACGCAGTATTTT.

This clonotype was found a few times. This CDR3 is CSSSEGSNQPQHF. The CDR3 region has the DNA TGCAGCTCCTCAGAGGGAAGCAATCAGCCCCAGCATTTT. The chain recombines TRBV29-1 with TRBJ1-5; D unclear. The V end was cut by 8 bases, the J end by 1 base, with 12 bases between. Germline-derived CDR1 and CDR2 are SQVTM and ANQGSEA. The CDR3 has 13 amino acids. The full variable domain, its missing parts supplied by reference TRBV29-1 and TRBJ1-5, is SAVISQKPSRDICQRGTSLTIQCQVDSQVTMMFWYRQQPGQSLTLIATANQGSEATYESGFVIDKFPISRPNLTFSTLTVSNMSPEDSSIYLCSSSEGSNQPQHFGDGTRLSIL.

The V gene is TRBV7-9, the J gene TRBJ2-1; 7 nucleotides align to TRBD1. The CDR3 length is 14 residues. Germline CDR1 and CDR2: SEHNR and FQNEAQ (reference sequence). Trimming removed 2 bases from V and 8 bases from J; junction bases left unmatched: 6. The CDR3 nucleotides read TGTGCCAGCAGCTTATCAAACAGGGGCGATGAGCAGTTCTTC. It encodes CASSLSNRGDEQFF. Using reference TRBV7-9 and TRBJ2-1 for the parts outside the CDR3, the full variable domain is DTGVSQNPRHKITKRGQNVTFRCDPISEHNRLYWYRQTLGQGPEFLTYFQNEAQLEKSRLLSDRFSAERPKGSFSTLEIQRTEQGDSAMYLCASSLSNRGDEQFFGPGTRLTVL.

The CDR3 spells CASSRTGLQETQYF. CDR3 sequence (DNA): TGTGCCAGCAGCAGGACTGGTCTCCAAGAGACCCAGTACTTC. The chain combines TRBV6-2 or TRBV6-3 with TRBJ2-5; a weak D match, TRBD2 (5 bases). Trimming took 6 bases from V and 1 from J, leaving 12 bases between them. Germline loops: CDR1 MNHEY, CDR2 SVGEGT. The CDR3 length is 14 residues.

This clonotype has at least ten counts. At one end, the junction sequence differs from germline, possibly due to a read error. The V gene is TRBV12-3 or TRBV12-4, the J gene TRBJ2-1; D gene uncertain. The CDR3 spans 11 residues. This chain's CDR3 is CASSLADEQFF. For the CDR3, the DNA is TGCGCCAGCAGCTTGGCGGATGAGCAGTTCTTC.

The chain couples TRBV4-3 to TRBJ1-1; D not resolved. CDR1 is LGHNA, CDR2 YSLEER, per germline. V was pared by 3 bases and J by 6 bases, with 14 bases between. There are 14 residues in the CDR3. CDR3 residues: CASSHDSSRAEAFF. The CDR3 DNA reads TGCGCCAGCAGCCATGACTCTTCACGGGCTGAAGCTTTCTTT.